This entry is about one TCR beta chain. It may be a read error: a sequence one base away is much more abundant. Through Arm-PCR of CDR3 regions and iRepertoire HTBI primers, TCR beta libraries were built. TCRdb passed the multiplex PCR reads through MiXCR, listing each CDR3 protein once. The sample shows a few hundred thousand distinct CDR3 sequences, approximately 10% of them seen only once. The sample is drawn from a study of regulatory T cells in long-lasting Graves disease. Time point denoted: newly diagnosed GD, antithyroid drugs for less than 3 months. There was RNA extracted from PBMCs, and the TCR library was made from it. Germline V gene data show CDR1 as SGHTA and CDR2 as FQGNSA. This CDR3 is 15 amino acids long. Trimming removed 7 bases from V and 5 bases from J; junction bases left unmatched: 8. Separately, the same data were catalogued under a study of T cells in Graves' hyperthyroidism and ophthalmopathy. That source notes: Disease duration under 2 months; hyperthyroidism patients were aged 18 to 65.

Sequenced here: peripheral blood mononuclear cells (PBMCs), sampled at new diagnosis, from a patient treated with antithyroid drugs. This TCR came from a woman aged 18-30 years with Graves disease. The chain recombines TRBV7-2 with TRBJ2-1; 10 nucleotides agree with TRBD2. CDR3 region: CASNQRGGGHNEQFF. CDR3 DNA: TGTGCCAGCAACCAGCGGGGGGGCGGGCACAATGAGCAGTTCTTC.